This T cell receptor beta chain originates from a study of T-cell reconstitution after alpha-beta-depleted transplantation in children. Whole-study findings and limits: Reportedly, alpha-beta T cells present about two months post-transplant originated from several hundred expanded clones of graft origin.

Molecular barcoding with unique molecular identifiers was used for the TCRbeta library. A single record per CDR3 protein comes from TCRdb applying MiXCR to the PCR reads. The repertoire has around 490,000 distinct CDR3 sequences, about an eighth of them found once; the top ten carry around 15%. CDR1 and CDR2 from the germline V gene are SGHNT and YENEEA. V gave up 3 bases and J gave up 0 bases; unmatched junction bases: 8. The CDR3 extends over 17 amino acids. This clonotype was observed a handful of times. Its specificity is not known. The source of this sequence is a female patient aged 2-10 years who had a stem cell transplant for aplastic anemia, so the T cells may come from the graft donor. V usage is TRBV11-3 and J usage is TRBJ1-1; TRBD1 matches at 9 bases. Specimen: PBMCs, mostly from graft donor cells, collected 180 days after TCRalphabeta/CD19-depleted stem cell transplant. The CDR3 region has the DNA TGTGCCAGCAGCTTCGGCGGGGACAGGGTGATGAACACTGAAGCTTTCTTT. Encoded protein: CASSFGGDRVMNTEAFF.